This passage covers 20 T cell receptor beta chains from one sample sequenced in a study of blood T cell repertoires in COVID-19. Assay used: immunoSEQ multiplex PCR; TCRdb lists only in-frame clones, some missing. The sample lists 150,000 to 200,000 clones; around 93% were seen once. Specimen: peripheral blood. All receptors derive from a woman in her 50s with acute or convalescent COVID-19.

V and J are TRBV27 and TRBJ2-7, with D perhaps TRBD1 (6 bases). Germline lookup yields CDR1 MNHEY and CDR2 SMNVEV (reference sequence). The ends were cut back, 5 bases at V and 2 bases at J, with 13 bases in the middle. The CDR3 runs 14 residues. The CDR3 protein is CASSLGQGTYEQYF. The CDR3 coding sequence is TGTGCCAGCAGTCTAGGGCAGGGGACCTACGAGCAGTACTTC.

The chain couples TRBV7-9 to TRBJ2-1; D remains ambiguous. Looked up from germline, CDR1 is SEHNR and CDR2 is FQNEAQ (reference sequence). The V end lost 4 bases, the J end lost 2 bases, and 12 bases lay between the germline ends. The CDR3 has 15 residues. Here the CDR3 reads CASSSPPSTYNEQFF. In nucleotides, the CDR3 is TGTGCCAGCAGCTCCCCGCCGAGTACCTACAATGAGCAGTTCTTC. Filled out from reference TRBV7-9 and TRBJ2-1, the complete variable domain reads DTGVSQNPRHKITKRGQNVTFRCDPISEHNRLYWYRQTLGQGPEFLTYFQNEAQLEKSRLLSDRFSAERPKGSFSTLEIQRTEQGDSAMYLCASSSPPSTYNEQFFGPGTRLTVL.

V and J are TRBV2 and TRBJ2-2, with D possibly matching TRBD2 (5 bases). There are 15 residues in the CDR3. Trimming shortened V by 3 bases and J by 5 bases, and 13 bases separated the two germline ends. Germline loops: CDR1 SNHLY, CDR2 FYNNEI. CDR3 region: CASSEERSTTGELFF. The CDR3 bases are TGTGCCAGCAGTGAGGAGCGGTCGACGACCGGGGAGCTGTTTTTT.

J is TRBJ2-1 and V is TRBV7-9, with D possibly TRBD2 on 5 matching bases. V was trimmed by 5 bases and J by 6 bases, leaving 8 bases between them. From germline, CDR1 is SEHNR and CDR2 FQNEAQ (reference sequence). The CDR3 is made up of 12 amino acids. The CDR3 bases are TGTGCCAGCAGCACCGGAGGCAATGAGCAGTTCTTC. The encoded protein is CASSTGGNEQFF.

V usage is TRBV18 and J usage is TRBJ1-4, with D hard to call. The CDR3 totals 14 residues. V dropped 3 bases and J dropped 3 bases, with 8 bases sitting between them. Germline lookup yields CDR1 KGHSH and CDR2 LQKENI. The CDR3 coding sequence is TGTGCCAGCTCACCGACACAGCCTAATGAAAAACTGTTTTTT. Translating it yields CASSPTQPNEKLFF.

The rearrangement links TRBV5-6 to TRBJ2-3; D might be TRBD2 (6 bases). CDR1 SGHDT and CDR2 YYEEEE come from the germline V gene. The CDR3 is made up of 16 amino acids. V lost 0 bases, J lost 3 bases, and 14 bases lay in between. This CDR3 reads CASSLDRREGTDTQYF. CDR3 nucleotide sequence: TGTGCCAGCAGCTTGGATAGGCGGGAAGGGACAGATACGCAGTATTTT. Supplemented by reference TRBV5-6 and TRBJ2-3, the full variable domain reads DAGVTQSPTHLIKTRGQQVTLRCSPKSGHDTVSWYQQALGQGPQFIFQYYEEEERQRGNFPDRFSGHQFPNYSSELNVNALLLGDSALYLCASSLDRREGTDTQYFGPGTRLTVL.

The chain uses TRBV6-6 and TRBJ1-6, with a weak D call TRBD1 (6 bases). Trimming left V 1 base short and J 5 bases short, with 12 bases between. Germline V CDR1 and CDR2: MNHNY, SVGAGI (reference sequence). The CDR3 extends over 16 amino acids. CDR3 DNA sequence: TGTGCCAGCAGTTACTACTCAGGGGCTGATAATTCACCCCTCCACTTT. Protein sequence: CASSYYSGADNSPLHF.

CDR3 region: CATSDPSDRGNTIYF. DNA of the CDR3: TGTGCCACCAGTGACCCATCGGACAGGGGGAACACCATATATTTT. This chain links TRBV24-1 with TRBJ1-3; 10 bases align to TRBD1. The J segment lost 7 bases and the V segment lost 4 bases, leaving 6 bases of the junction unmatched. The CDR3 is made up of 15 amino acids. Germline CDR1 is KGHDR and CDR2 is SFDVKD.

The chain recombines TRBV10-3 with TRBJ2-5; 9 nucleotides line up with TRBD1. The CDR3 is 15 amino acids. Germline CDR1 ENHRY, CDR2 SYGVKD. V was clipped by 0 bases and J by 3 bases; unmatched bases: 2. This CDR3 is CAISESTGGKETQYF. CDR3 in DNA: TGTGCCATCAGTGAGTCGACAGGGGGGAAAGAGACCCAGTACTTC.

On this clone itself: This sample includes further DNA sequences coding for the same CDR3. CDR3 protein: CATSRGGSGYTF. The CDR3 DNA is TGTGCCACCAGCAGGGGTGGGTCTGGCTACACCTTC. The chain has TRBV24-1 and TRBJ1-2; maybe TRBD1 (6 bases). Trimming left V 7 bases short and J 7 bases short, with 12 bases between. This CDR3 spans 12 amino acids. The germline V gene encodes CDR1 KGHDR and CDR2 SFDVKD.

This rearrangement joins TRBV7-3 to TRBJ2-2, with D perhaps TRBD2 (5 bases). The CDR3 has 16 residues. V lost 4 bases and J lost 3, with 15 bases in between. Germline V gives CDR1 SGHTA, CDR2 FQGTGA. CDR3 DNA: TGTGCCAGCAGCTCCCCCAGAGGGAGTCACACCGGGGAGCTGTTTTTT. Its protein is CASSSPRGSHTGELFF.

The chain is built from TRBV27 and TRBJ2-1, with 15 bases identical to TRBD2. Trimming took 5 bases from V and 0 from J; bases not matched to a gene: 11. The germline CDR1 and CDR2 sequences are MNHEY and SMNVEV (reference sequence). The CDR3 is made up of 20 amino acids. In DNA form, the CDR3 reads TGTGCCAGCAGTCCAGGACTAGCGGGGGGGCGAGTCGGCTCCTACAATGAGCAGTTCTTC. This gives the protein CASSPGLAGGRVGSYNEQFF.

The chain joins TRBV5-1 to TRBJ1-1; possible D gene TRBD1, 5 bases. Trimming shortened V by 0 bases and J by 5 bases, and 14 bases separated the two germline ends. The length of the CDR3 is 15 residues. CDR1 SGHRS and CDR2 YFSETQ come from the germline V gene. The CDR3 nucleotides are TGCGCCAGCAGCTTGGTTGTTACAGGACAAACTGAAGCTTTCTTT. The encoded protein is CASSLVVTGQTEAFF. The entire variable domain, with the rest obtained from reference TRBV5-1 and TRBJ1-1, is as follows: KAGVTQTPRYLIKTRGQQVTLSCSPISGHRSVSWYQQTPGQGLQFLFEYFSETQRNKGNFPGRFSGRQFSNSRSEMNVSTLELGDSALYLCASSLVVTGQTEAFFGQGTRLTVV.

The chain uses TRBV2 and TRBJ1-1, with D unclear. With 2 bases removed from V and 5 bases from J, the gap between germline ends came to 12 bases. Germline assignment: CDR1 SNHLY and CDR2 FYNNEI. The CDR3 length is 14 residues. The CDR3, as DNA: TGTGCCAGCAGTGAATGGGGTCCGGGGACTGAAGCTTTCTTT. The encoded protein is CASSEWGPGTEAFF.

The CDR3 coding sequence is TGTGCTAGTGGTTTGGTACTTCTGTGGGACAGGGGTGTTGGTACGGGTACGAACACCGGGGAGCTGTTTTTT. Translating gives CASGLVLLWDRGVGTGTNTGELFF. The chain has TRBV12-5 and TRBJ2-2; TRBD1 agrees at 10 bases. CDR3 length equals 24 residues. With 0 bases clipped from V and 0 bases from J, the junction kept 22 bases outside the gene matches. CDR1 and CDR2 from the germline V gene are LGHNT and FRNRAP. The full variable domain, with the rest looked up from reference TRBV12-5 and TRBJ2-2, is DARVTQTPRHKVTEMGQEVTMRCQPILGHNTVFWYRQTMMQGLELLAYFRNRAPLDDSGMPKDRFSAEMPDATLATLKIQPSEPRDSAVYFCASGLVLLWDRGVGTGTNTGELFFGEGSRLTVL.

This chain uses TRBV12-5 with TRBJ1-1, with D possibly TRBD1 on 6 matching bases. The CDR3 extends over 13 amino acids. V lost 6 bases, J lost 3 bases, and 11 bases lay in between. Looked up from germline, CDR1 is LGHNT and CDR2 is FRNRAP. The CDR3 loop is CASGLGGYTEAFF. CDR3 coding DNA: TGTGCTAGTGGCTTAGGGGGTTACACTGAAGCTTTCTTT.

V usage is TRBV3-1 (or the pseudogene TRBV3-2) and J usage is TRBJ1-3; a possible D gene is TRBD1 (6 bases). The CDR3 is 16 amino acids. Germline-derived CDR1 and CDR2 are LGHDT and YNNKEL (reference sequence). V was clipped by 0 bases and J by 4 bases, with 13 bases between them. The chain's CDR3 is CASSQDLRGGGNTIYF. CDR3 nucleotide sequence: TGTGCCAGCAGCCAAGATCTACGGGGGGGCGGAAACACCATATATTTT.

The chain carries TRBV21-1 and TRBJ1-5; the table's D call of TRBD1 was not tested on the DNA. TRBV21-1 is flagged as a pseudogene. CDR3 size: 15 residues. In DNA form, the CDR3 reads TGTGCCAGCAGCAAAGGCACAGCAGCAGGGCAGCCCCAGCATTTT. Residues: CASSKGTAAGQPQHF.

The chain joins TRBV7-3 to TRBJ1-5; TRBD1 matches 7 bases. The V segment lost 2 bases and the J segment 9 bases; nucleotides outside the gene matches: 10. The length of the CDR3 is 15 residues. Germline values: CDR1 SGHTA, CDR2 FQGTGA. This chain's CDR3 is CASSLVTGALRPQHF. In nucleotides, the CDR3 is TGTGCCAGCAGCTTAGTTACAGGGGCGCTGAGGCCCCAGCATTTT.

The chain employs TRBV6-1 and TRBJ1-2, with 7 bases identical to TRBD1. The trim removed 1 base at V and 5 bases at J, leaving 7 bases unmatched. This CDR3 region has 15 residues. Germline lookup yields CDR1 MNHNS and CDR2 SASEGT. The DNA of the CDR3 is TGTGCCAGCAGTGAAGAAGGAGGGACAGCTTATGGCTACACCTTC. As protein: CASSEEGGTAYGYTF.